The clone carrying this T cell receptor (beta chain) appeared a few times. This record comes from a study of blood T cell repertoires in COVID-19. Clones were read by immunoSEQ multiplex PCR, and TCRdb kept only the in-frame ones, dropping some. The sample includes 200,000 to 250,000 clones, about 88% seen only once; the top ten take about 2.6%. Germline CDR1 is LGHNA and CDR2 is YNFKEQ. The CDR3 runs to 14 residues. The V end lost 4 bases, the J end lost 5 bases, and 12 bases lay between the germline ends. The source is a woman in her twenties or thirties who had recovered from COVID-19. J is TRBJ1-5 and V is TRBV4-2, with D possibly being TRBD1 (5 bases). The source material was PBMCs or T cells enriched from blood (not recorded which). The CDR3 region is CASSRAGPYQPQHF. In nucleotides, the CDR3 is TGTGCCAGCAGCCGAGCGGGGCCCTATCAGCCCCAGCATTTT.